This TCR beta chain comes out of a study of metastatic and nonmetastatic thyroid tumors. About the research overall: Repertoire data that came from the blood and tumor or nodule tissue of malignant and benign thyroid patients were compared.

General observations from the study: In blood and tumor, TCR beta diversity was reportedly significantly higher in malignant thyroid tumors than in benign nodules.

Thyroid surgery had not been preceded by any treatment in any patient. Authors' data handling: Differences in CDR3 between clinicopathological groups were drawn on to build a classifier intended to discriminate distant-metastatic papillary thyroid cancer patients. TCRdb reprocessed the PCR reads via MiXCR. The V and J calls come from TCRdb's annotation, not from the publication. This table has tens of thousands of clones, over 20% appearing once. Many counts were recorded for this clone. Its antigen is not identified. The source is a female donor with papillary thyroid cancer or a benign thyroid nodule (not recorded which). Some clones in this sample may be carry-over from other donors' samples. Sample: blood.

The CDR3 DNA sequence: TGTGCCAGCAGCTTAGGGAGTGCGGGCAATCAGCCCCAGCATTTT. Protein: CASSLGSAGNQPQHF. J is TRBJ1-5 and V is TRBV7-9, with D unclear. This CDR3 spans 15 amino acids. Trimming stripped 1 base from V and 2 bases from J, with 9 bases between. CDR1 and CDR2 from the germline V gene are SEHNR and FQNEAQ (reference sequence).